This T cell receptor (beta chain) was retrieved from a study of CD8 T cells in ankylosing spondylitis. Study-wide results and caveats: What appeared characteristic of ankylosing spondylitis blood was a TCR beta motif of several highly homologous variants. From matched ankylosing spondylitis synovial fluid, disease-linked clones were reportedly recovered at significantly enriched levels. A subset of motif variants has previously been described in the synovial fluid and blood of reactive arthritis. A CD8+ phenotype characterized the disease-linked clones, which were relatively rare in peripheral blood.

Germline V lookup: CDR1 SGHTA, CDR2 FQGNSA. This CDR3 comprises 17 residues. Concerning this clonotype: Antigen: not known. One end of the junction fails to match germline, which may point to a read error.

Making the TCR beta libraries involved quantitative 5'-RACE with molecular barcodes. One entry per CDR3 protein, called by TCRdb with MiXCR from the 5' RACE reads. The sample holds around 480,000 distinct CDR3 sequences, roughly 17% seen once. The TCR originated in a male donor with ankylosing spondylitis. The chain combines TRBV7-2 with TRBJ1-2; TRBD1 aligns across 10 bases. The specimen sequenced was blood, either unsorted or a sorted T cell fraction (not recorded which). The CDR3 nucleotides read TGTCCCAGCAGCTTAATGAGGACAGGGGGTACTAACTATGGCTACACCTTC. It translates to CPSSLMRTGGTNYGYTF.